The 27 T cell receptor beta chains given below trace back to one sample, sequenced in a study of identical twins. TCRdb reanalysed the 5' RACE reads using MiXCR and keeps one entry per CDR3 protein. The sample carries 220,000 or so distinct CDR3 sequences, roughly 7% recorded once. In addition, the sample was reused for a study of yellow fever vaccine responses in identical twins.

The material sequenced was memory (CD45RO+) T cells sorted from blood. These receptors were obtained from a woman between 18 and 29 years old in good health.

This clonotype was picked up many times. This sequence joins TRBV12-3 or TRBV12-4 and TRBJ2-3, with TRBD1 matching over 7 bases. The CDR3 loop spans 15 amino acids. V lost 5 bases and J lost 0; bases outside the gene matches: 5. CDR3 in DNA: TGTGCCAGCAGTAAACAGGGGTCTAGCACAGATACGCAGTATTTT. As protein: CASSKQGSSTDTQYF.

The chain links TRBV5-1 to TRBJ2-1, with D tentatively TRBD1 or TRBD2 (6 bases each). Trimming pared 6 bases from V and 3 bases from J, leaving 10 bases between. Germline loops: CDR1 SGHRS, CDR2 YFSETQ. The CDR3 has 13 residues. CDR3: CASTKGGYNEQFF. The DNA of the CDR3 is TGCGCCAGCACAAAGGGGGGCTACAATGAGCAGTTCTTC.

This clonotype turned up a few times. V is TRBV2 and J is TRBJ1-1; D not certain. Trimming removed 4 bases at V and 11 bases at J, with 8 bases between. CDR3 size: 10 residues. Germline assignment: CDR1 SNHLY and CDR2 FYNNEI. CDR3 DNA sequence: TGTGCCAGCAGTGCAGCATGGGCTTTCTTT. Translated: CASSAAWAFF.

The V call is TRBV20-1, the J call TRBJ1-1; 12 positions match TRBD1. Looked up from germline, CDR1 is DFQATT and CDR2 is SNEGSKA (reference sequence). The CDR3 is 15 amino acids. The ends lost 5 bases at V and 0 bases at J; junction bases unmatched: 4. The chain's CDR3 is CSAAGTGGMNTEAFF. DNA of the CDR3: TGCAGTGCTGCCGGGACAGGGGGCATGAACACTGAAGCTTTCTTT.

CDR3 in DNA: TGTGCCAGCCTCGACAGGGGCCGCGGGAACACTGAAGCTTTCTTT. It codes for CASLDRGRGNTEAFF. The chain is built from TRBV28 and TRBJ1-1; TRBD1 agrees at 8 bases. CDR1 and CDR2 (germline): MDHEN, SYDVKM. The CDR3 is 15 residues long. The J segment lost 1 base and the V segment lost 8 bases, leaving 9 bases of the junction unmatched.

This clonotype came up many times. The chain uses TRBV4-1 and TRBJ1-4; 10 bases are a match to TRBD1. Losses at the gene ends were 3 bases for V and 5 bases for J; bases not matched to a gene: 6. The CDR3 length is 16 residues. Looked up from germline, CDR1 is MGHRA and CDR2 is YSYEKL. CDR3 protein: CASSHYGTGENEKLFF. The CDR3 region has the DNA TGCGCCAGCAGCCACTACGGGACAGGGGAGAATGAAAAACTGTTTTTT.

In this sample, this clonotype turned up a few times. The chain carries TRBV5-1 and TRBJ2-6, with D unresolved. The V end lost 3 bases, the J end lost 4 bases, and 26 bases lay between the germline ends. CDR1 and CDR2 (germline): SGHRS, YFSETQ. This CDR3 is built from 20 residues. CDR3 sequence (DNA): TGCGCCAGCAGCTCCCTAGGAGACCCGATCCTGTCGATGGGGGCCAACGTCCTGACTTTC. The encoded protein is CASSSLGDPILSMGANVLTF.

This clonotype showed up just a few times. This chain's CDR3 is CASSQDQTVYGYTF. The CDR3 bases are TGTGCCAGCAGCCAAGATCAGACAGTCTATGGCTACACCTTC. The chain couples TRBV3-1 to TRBJ1-2; D is perhaps TRBD1 (5 bases). CDR1 LGHDT and CDR2 YNNKEL come from the germline V gene (reference sequence). This CDR3 region has 14 residues. The V gene lost 0 bases and the J gene lost 4 bases, with 9 bases spanning the gap. Full variable domain (remainder filled in from reference TRBV3-1 and TRBJ1-2): DTAVSQTPKYLVTQMGNDKSIKCEQNLGHDTMYWYKQDSKKFLKIMFSYNNKELIINETVPNRFSPKSPDKAHLNLHINSLELGDSAVYFCASSQDQTVYGYTFGSGTRLTVV.

This clonotype was seen a handful of times. The CDR3 reads CSARKQGAEGYTF. The CDR3 DNA reads TGCAGTGCTAGAAAGCAGGGGGCCGAAGGCTACACCTTC. The rearrangement joins TRBV20-1 to TRBJ1-2; the match to TRBD1 covers 8 bases. Unmatched junction bases numbered 7, after V lost 2 bases and J lost 8 bases. Germline values: CDR1 DFQATT, CDR2 SNEGSKA (reference sequence). CDR3 length equals 13 residues.

This clonotype was seen repeatedly, ten times or more. This rearrangement joins TRBV3-1 to TRBJ2-3, with D possibly TRBD2 on 6 matching bases. Per germline, CDR1 LGHDT and CDR2 YNNKEL (reference sequence). V was cut by 6 bases and J by 4 bases, with 17 bases left in between. CDR3 length equals 15 residues. The DNA for the CDR3 is TGTGCCAGCAGTGCCGACGGGGGAGCTTCAGATACGCAGTATTTT. This translates into CASSADGGASDTQYF.

The chain uses TRBV5-1 and TRBJ2-7, with TRBD2 matching over 8 bases. Germline-derived CDR1 and CDR2 are SGHRS and YFSETQ. J was trimmed by 5 bases and V by 2 bases; bases with no gene match: 3. CDR3 length equals 13 residues. The CDR3 nucleotides read TGCGCCAGCAGCTTTCGGGGGGGTGACGAGCAGTACTTC. Translating gives CASSFRGGDEQYF.

This clonotype was seen only a few times. CDR3 coding DNA: TGTGCCAGCAGCGTAGGGGGCAAATACAATGAGCAGTTCTTC. Translated: CASSVGGKYNEQFF. The gene calls are TRBV9 and TRBJ2-1, with D possibly being TRBD1 (5 bases). The CDR3 runs 14 residues. In germline, CDR1 is SGDLS, CDR2 YYNGEE. V was clipped by 0 bases and J by 4 bases, with 8 bases between them.

The table lists this clonotype with a few counts. In nucleotides, the CDR3 is TGTGCCAGCAGTTACATAAACACAGATACGCAGTATTTT. This sequence encodes CASSYINTDTQYF. The rearrangement joins TRBV6-2 or TRBV6-3 to TRBJ2-3; D remains unclear. The V and J ends lost 2 bases and 2 bases respectively, with 5 bases between them. The CDR3 covers 13 residues. In germline, CDR1 is MNHEY, CDR2 SVGEGT.

This clonotype was recorded many times. This chain links TRBV5-4 with TRBJ1-2; D remains unclear. CDR3 length: 12 amino acids. V lost 4 bases and J 5 bases, leaving 9 bases between the germline ends. Germline V gives CDR1 SGHNT, CDR2 YYREEE (reference sequence). CDR3 residues: CASSQTLYGYTF. DNA of the CDR3: TGTGCCAGCAGCCAGACCCTTTATGGCTACACCTTC.

This clonotype occurred a few times. The rearrangement links TRBV6-6 to TRBJ1-5, with no clear D. Germline CDR1 MNHNY, CDR2 SVGAGI (reference sequence). Trimming took off 4 bases at V and 6 bases at J, with 10 bases between the two ends. This CDR3 is built from 13 residues. CDR3 residues: CASSFSGGQPQHF. The CDR3 DNA is TGTGCCAGCAGTTTCAGTGGAGGTCAGCCCCAGCATTTT.

This clonotype was counted only a few times. This chain uses TRBV2 with TRBJ2-1; D perhaps matches TRBD1 (6 bases). CDR1 SNHLY and CDR2 FYNNEI come from the germline V gene. CDR3 length: 13 amino acids. V lost 5 bases to trimming and J lost 4 bases, with 9 bases between them. The CDR3 sequence: CASSQDRYNEQFF. The DNA of the CDR3 is TGTGCCAGCAGTCAGGACAGATACAATGAGCAGTTCTTC. Drawing the rest from reference TRBV2 and TRBJ2-1, the complete variable domain is EPEVTQTPSHQVTQMGQEVILRCVPISNHLYFYWYRQILGQKVEFLVSFYNNEISEKSEIFDDQFSVERPDGSNFTLKIRSTKLEDSAMYFCASSQDRYNEQFFGPGTRLTVL.

V usage is TRBV28 and J usage is TRBJ2-7; the match to TRBD2 covers 15 bases. CDR3 length equals 21 residues. Germline V gives CDR1 MDHEN, CDR2 SYDVKM. The trim removed 5 bases at V and 6 bases at J, leaving 23 bases unmatched. The CDR3 is CASSPNLGTAKGLAGGSEQYF. The CDR3 DNA reads as TGTGCCAGCAGTCCAAATCTCGGGACAGCGAAGGGACTAGCGGGAGGCAGCGAGCAGTACTTC.

The rearrangement uses TRBV27 and TRBJ2-1, with TRBD2 identical over 8 bases. V was pared by 5 bases and J by 6 bases, with 12 bases of the junction left unmatched. The V gene's germline CDR1 is MNHEY and CDR2 SMNVEV (reference sequence). The CDR3 totals 16 residues. CDR3 region: CASSAAGVRSGNEQFF. The CDR3 DNA is TGTGCCAGCAGTGCAGCGGGAGTCAGGTCGGGCAATGAGCAGTTCTTC.

The chain employs TRBV6-6 and TRBJ1-2, with D perhaps matching TRBD1 (5 bases). V was pared by 6 bases and J by 3 bases, with 11 bases between. Germline lookup yields CDR1 MNHNY and CDR2 SVGAGI (reference sequence). This CDR3 has 13 amino acids. The CDR3 region has the DNA TGTGCCAGCAGCCCGAGGGGATACTATGGCTACACCTTC. Its translation is CASSPRGYYGYTF.

This clonotype was picked up many times. V is TRBV5-1 and J is TRBJ1-1; D may be TRBD1 (6 bases). This CDR3 has 14 residues. Germline values: CDR1 SGHRS, CDR2 YFSETQ. Trimming cost V 4 bases and J 0 bases, with 10 bases left between them. CDR3 sequence reads: CASSRGTMNTEAFF. In nucleotides, the CDR3 is TGCGCCAGCAGCCGTGGGACAATGAACACTGAAGCTTTCTTT.

This clonotype was seen ten or more times. This sequence joins TRBV20-1 and TRBJ2-5; no definite D call. Trimming pared 2 bases from V and 0 bases from J, leaving 1 base between. The CDR3 contains 11 residues. Germline V lookup: CDR1 DFQATT, CDR2 SNEGSKA (reference sequence). The CDR3 spells CSARYQETQYF. Here the CDR3 DNA reads TGCAGTGCTAGATACCAAGAGACCCAGTACTTC.

The chain links TRBV2 to TRBJ2-5, with D unclear. The CDR3 contains 13 residues. Between the trimmed V and J ends, which lost 0 bases and 3 bases, there was a span of 5 bases. Germline CDR1 and CDR2: SNHLY and FYNNEI. The CDR3 DNA sequence: TGTGCCAGCAGTGAAGCGGTAAAAGAGACCCAGTACTTC. Translated: CASSEAVKETQYF.

The genes are TRBV5-1 and TRBJ2-1; possibly TRBD1 for D (5 bases). The CDR3 extends over 14 amino acids. The germline CDR1 and CDR2 sequences are SGHRS and YFSETQ. Trimming took 0 bases from V and 6 from J, leaving 10 bases between them. CDR3 loop: CASSLAVGVNEQFF. DNA for the CDR3: TGCGCCAGCAGCTTGGCCGTAGGGGTCAATGAGCAGTTCTTC.

V gene TRBV9 combines with J gene TRBJ2-7; 8 bases align to TRBD2. J gave up 1 base and V 3 bases, and 6 bases lay outside the gene matches. The germline gives CDR1 SGDLS, CDR2 YYNGEE. The CDR3 has 15 residues. CDR3 DNA: TGTGCCAGCAGCGCCCGGGGGGGGTTTTCCTACGAGCAGTACTTC. Translated, it gives CASSARGGFSYEQYF.

This rearrangement joins TRBV12-3 or TRBV12-4 to TRBJ2-7; 10 bases fit TRBD2. The CDR3 extends over 16 amino acids. The V segment lost 5 bases and the J segment 3 bases; nucleotides outside the gene matches: 10. DNA for the CDR3: TGTGCCAGCAGTGGGCTCTGGACTAGCGGTAGCTACGAGCAGTACTTC. Protein product: CASSGLWTSGSYEQYF.

This sequence joins TRBV20-1 and TRBJ2-3; D assignment may be TRBD1 or TRBD2 (7 bases each). Trimming took off 2 bases at V and 5 bases at J, with 17 bases between the two ends. There are 15 residues in the CDR3. Germline V CDR1 and CDR2: DFQATT, SNEGSKA (reference sequence). CDR3 amino acids: CSARLGGGRKDTQYF. The CDR3 bases are TGCAGTGCTAGACTAGGGGGCGGGAGAAAAGATACGCAGTATTTT.

The chain is built from TRBV7-9 and TRBJ2-5; D is perhaps TRBD1 (5 bases). The length of the CDR3 is 14 residues. V lost 4 bases, J lost 1 base, and 10 bases lay in between. Germline V CDR1 and CDR2: SEHNR, FQNEAQ (reference sequence). This CDR3 reads CASSYRQIQETQYF. CDR3 coding DNA: TGTGCCAGCAGCTACCGACAGATCCAAGAGACCCAGTACTTC.